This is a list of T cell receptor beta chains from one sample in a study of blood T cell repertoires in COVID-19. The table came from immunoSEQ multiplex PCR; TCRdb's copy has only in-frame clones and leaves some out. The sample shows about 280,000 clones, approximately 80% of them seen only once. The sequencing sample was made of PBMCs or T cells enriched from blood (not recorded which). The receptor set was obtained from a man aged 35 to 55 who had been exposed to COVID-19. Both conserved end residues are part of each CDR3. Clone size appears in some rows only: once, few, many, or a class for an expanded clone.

cdr3_aa: CASSLRLAGETGELFF
j_call: TRBJ2-2
v_call: TRBV11-2
clone_size: .

cdr3_aa: CASSGTGGNQPQHF
j_call: TRBJ1-5
v_call: TRBV2
clone_size: .

cdr3_aa: CASSDGLSGASYEQYF
j_call: TRBJ2-7
v_call: TRBV5-1
clone_size: once

cdr3_aa: CASRFTGDDFNYGYTF
j_call: TRBJ1-2
v_call: TRBV10-2
clone_size: few

cdr3_aa: CASSSRTTHNEQFF
j_call: TRBJ2-1
v_call: TRBV5-8
clone_size: .

cdr3_aa: CASSLSRGNQPQHF
j_call: TRBJ1-5
v_call: TRBV3-1/TRBV3-2
clone_size: .

cdr3_aa: CASSQVNIELLAGQETQYF
j_call: TRBJ2-5
v_call: TRBV4-2
clone_size: .

cdr3_aa: CASSYSGAYNEQFF
j_call: TRBJ2-1
v_call: TRBV27
clone_size: once

cdr3_aa: CASSLDSSYNSPLHF
j_call: TRBJ1-6
v_call: TRBV27
clone_size: .

cdr3_aa: CASSPFEQELYEQYF
j_call: TRBJ2-7
v_call: TRBV18
clone_size: once